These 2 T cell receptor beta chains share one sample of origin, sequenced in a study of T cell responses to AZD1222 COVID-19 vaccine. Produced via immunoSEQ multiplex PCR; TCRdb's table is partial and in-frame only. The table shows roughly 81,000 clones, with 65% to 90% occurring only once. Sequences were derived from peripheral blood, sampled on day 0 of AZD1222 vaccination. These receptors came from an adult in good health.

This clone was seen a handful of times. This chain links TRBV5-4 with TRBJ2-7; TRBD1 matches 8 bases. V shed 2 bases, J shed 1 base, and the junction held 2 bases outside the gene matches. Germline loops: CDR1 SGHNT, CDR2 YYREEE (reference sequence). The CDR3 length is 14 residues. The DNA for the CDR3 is TGTGCCAGCAGCTTATGGACAGGGTCCTACGAGCAGTACTTC. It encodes CASSLWTGSYEQYF.

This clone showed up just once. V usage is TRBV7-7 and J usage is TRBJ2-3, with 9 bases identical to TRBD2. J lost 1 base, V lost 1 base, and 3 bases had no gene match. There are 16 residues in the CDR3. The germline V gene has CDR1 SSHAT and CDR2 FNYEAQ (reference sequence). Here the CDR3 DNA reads TGTGCCAGCAGCTTAGGCGCGGGAGGGGGCACAGATACGCAGTATTTT. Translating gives CASSLGAGGGTDTQYF.